A selection of T cell receptor beta chains follows, all from one sample in a study of blood T cell repertoires in COVID-19. TCRdb's table, derived via immunoSEQ multiplex PCR, lists solely in-frame clones and lacks some. The data show some 350,000 clones, around 90% seen once. The sequencing input was peripheral blood. All receptors come from a man between 18 and 29 years old with active or convalescent COVID-19. Each CDR3 is given with its conserved first and last residue. A D gene is named only where the DNA matches it firmly. Some rows mark clone size as missing; the rest say once, few, many or name a class of expanded clone.

V: TRBV20-1
J: TRBJ2-5
size: NA
D: TRBD2
CDR3: CSASAGLAAQETQYF
DNA: TGCAGTGCTAGTGCGGGACTAGCGGCCCAAGAGACCCAGTACTTC

V: TRBV4-3
J: TRBJ1-6
size: NA
D: NA
CDR3: CASSQWANSPLHF
DNA: TGCGCCAGCAGCCAGTGGGCTAATTCACCCCTCCACTTT

V: TRBV11-2
J: TRBJ2-3
size: NA
D: NA
CDR3: CASSRGAADTQYF
DNA: TGTGCCAGCAGCCGGGGGGCGGCGGATACGCAGTATTTT

V: TRBV30
J: TRBJ1-1
size: once
D: TRBD1
CDR3: CAWSPGQGTEAFF
DNA: TGTGCCTGGAGTCCGGGACAGGGGACCGAAGCTTTCTTT

V: TRBV19
J: TRBJ1-1
size: few
D: NA
CDR3: CASSIVGMNTEAFF
DNA: TGTGCCAGTAGTATAGTGGGCATGAACACTGAAGCTTTCTTT

V: TRBV6-2/TRBV6-3
J: TRBJ2-3
size: NA
D: TRBD2
CDR3: CASSISGSFGDTQYF
DNA: TGTGCCAGCAGTATTAGCGGGAGTTTTGGGGATACGCAGTATTTT

V: TRBV11-2
J: TRBJ2-2
size: NA
D: NA
CDR3: CASSSLWRQRGNTGELFF
DNA: TGTGCCAGCAGCTCTCTGTGGCGGCAGAGAGGGAACACCGGGGAGCTGTTTTTT

V: TRBV30
J: TRBJ1-5
size: NA
D: NA
CDR3: CAWSVQENQPQHF
DNA: TGTGCCTGGAGTGTACAAGAAAATCAGCCCCAGCATTTT

V: TRBV10-3
J: TRBJ2-1
size: NA
D: TRBD1
CDR3: CAISGTGTGNEQFF
DNA: TGTGCCATCAGTGGGACAGGGACAGGCAATGAGCAGTTCTTC

V: TRBV7-2
J: TRBJ2-1
size: NA
D: NA
CDR3: CASTPGTYNEQFF
DNA: TGTGCCAGCACCCCCGGGACCTACAATGAGCAGTTCTTC

V: TRBV3-1/TRBV3-2
J: TRBJ1-3
size: NA
D: TRBD1
CDR3: CASSQSPGGTGNTIYF
DNA: TGTGCCAGCAGCCAGTCCCCAGGGGGCACTGGAAACACCATATATTTT

V: TRBV6-6
J: TRBJ2-7
size: NA
D: NA
CDR3: CASSYGAGEQYF
DNA: TGTGCCAGCAGTTACGGGGCAGGGGAGCAGTACTTC

V: TRBV4-1
J: TRBJ1-6
size: NA
D: NA
CDR3: CASSPLPSSYNSPLHF
DNA: TGCGCCAGCAGCCCCTTGCCCAGCTCCTATAATTCACCCCTCCACTTT

V: TRBV9
J: TRBJ2-2
size: NA
D: NA
CDR3: CASSTTGSGNTGELFF
DNA: TGTGCCAGCAGCACCACGGGTAGCGGAAACACCGGGGAGCTGTTTTTT

V: TRBV28
J: TRBJ2-1
size: NA
D: TRBD2
CDR3: CASTSGGTRDSYNEQFF
DNA: TGTGCCAGCACTAGCGGGGGGACCAGAGACTCCTACAATGAGCAGTTCTTC

V: TRBV4-1
J: TRBJ2-7
size: NA
D: TRBD1
CDR3: CASSQKTTGTYEQYF
DNA: TGCGCCAGCAGCCAGAAGACGACAGGGACCTACGAGCAGTACTTC

V: TRBV4-1
J: TRBJ2-7
size: NA
D: TRBD1
CDR3: CASSQVAPPQGARYEQYF
DNA: TGCGCCAGCAGCCAAGTGGCCCCCCCTCAGGGGGCAAGGTACGAGCAGTACTTC

V: TRBV9
J: TRBJ2-5
size: NA
D: NA
CDR3: CASSLTGTAQETQYF
DNA: TGTGCCAGCAGCTTAACAGGGACGGCCCAAGAGACCCAGTACTTC

V: TRBV28
J: TRBJ2-7
size: NA
D: NA
CDR3: CASTEAGAGSYEQYF
DNA: TGTGCCAGCACCGAGGCGGGGGCGGGCTCCTACGAGCAGTACTTC

V: TRBV10-2
J: TRBJ1-2
size: NA
D: NA
CDR3: CASSERGGANYGYTF
DNA: TGCGCCAGCAGTGAGAGGGGCGGAGCTAACTATGGCTACACCTTC

V: TRBV7-6
J: TRBJ1-6
size: NA
D: TRBD1
CDR3: CASSFGTDYNSPLHF
DNA: TGTGCCAGCAGCTTTGGGACAGACTATAATTCACCCCTCCACTTT

V: TRBV7-2
J: TRBJ1-5
size: NA
D: NA
CDR3: CASSSGQLSNQPQHF
DNA: TGTGCCAGCAGCTCCGGACAACTTAGCAATCAGCCCCAGCATTTT

V: TRBV7-6
J: TRBJ1-4
size: NA
D: NA
CDR3: CASSLATTGFHEKLFF
DNA: TGTGCCAGCAGCTTAGCGACAACAGGGTTTCATGAAAAACTGTTTTTT

V: TRBV7-3
J: TRBJ1-1
size: NA
D: NA
CDR3: CASSPFGGEVTEAFF
DNA: TGTGCCAGCAGCCCGTTCGGGGGGGAGGTCACTGAAGCTTTCTTT

V: TRBV18
J: TRBJ2-1
size: once
D: TRBD2
CDR3: CASSPRSGGGYNEQFF
DNA: TGTGCCAGCTCACCACGTTCGGGAGGGGGCTACAATGAGCAGTTCTTC

V: TRBV28
J: TRBJ2-7
size: NA
D: TRBD2
CDR3: CASSGTITSGDAYEQYF
DNA: TGTGCCAGCAGTGGAACAATAACTAGCGGGGATGCCTACGAGCAGTACTTC

V: TRBV6-4
J: TRBJ1-1
size: NA
D: NA
CDR3: CASSPRGRNTEAFF
DNA: TGTGCCAGCAGTCCTAGGGGCAGGAACACTGAAGCTTTCTTT

V: TRBV10-3
J: TRBJ2-4
size: NA
D: TRBD1
CDR3: CAISESQGEAKNIQYF
DNA: TGTGCCATCAGTGAGTCACAGGGGGAAGCCAAAAACATTCAGTACTTC

V: TRBV10-3
J: TRBJ2-2
size: NA
D: TRBD1
CDR3: CAISESLGQGSTGELFF
DNA: TGTGCCATCAGTGAGTCTTTAGGACAGGGCAGCACCGGGGAGCTGTTTTTT

V: TRBV19
J: TRBJ2-5
size: NA
D: TRBD2
CDR3: CASSDMGGETQYF
DNA: TGTGCCAGTAGCGACATGGGAGGGGAGACCCAGTACTTC

V: TRBV5-1
J: TRBJ2-5
size: NA
D: NA
CDR3: CASSLYRELQETQYF
DNA: TGCGCCAGCAGCTTGTATAGGGAGCTCCAAGAGACCCAGTACTTC

V: TRBV6-6
J: TRBJ2-1
size: NA
D: TRBD2
CDR3: CASSYGAGDGNEQFF
DNA: TGTGCCAGCAGTTACGGGGCGGGGGACGGTAATGAGCAGTTCTTC

V: TRBV6-2/TRBV6-3
J: TRBJ2-4
size: once
D: NA
CDR3: CASSYPGNIQYF
DNA: TGTGCCAGCAGTTACCCGGGAAACATTCAGTACTTC

V: TRBV11-2
J: TRBJ2-7
size: NA
D: TRBD2
CDR3: CASSYWEGSSYEQYF
DNA: TGTGCCAGCAGCTATTGGGAGGGAAGCTCCTACGAGCAGTACTTC

V: TRBV5-1
J: TRBJ1-2
size: NA
D: TRBD1
CDR3: CASSLDRGDYGYTF
DNA: TGCGCCAGCAGCCTAGACAGGGGTGACTATGGCTACACCTTC

V: TRBV28
J: TRBJ1-2
size: NA
D: TRBD1
CDR3: CASRAGTGGYGYTF
DNA: TGTGCCAGCAGGGCCGGGACAGGGGGTTATGGCTACACCTTC

V: TRBV19
J: TRBJ2-5
size: NA
D: NA
CDR3: CATSETRQETQYF
DNA: TGTGCCACGAGCGAGACGCGCCAAGAGACCCAGTACTTC

V: TRBV2
J: TRBJ1-3
size: once
D: NA
CDR3: CASSEQGVGNTIYF
DNA: TGTGCCAGCAGTGAACAAGGGGTGGGAAACACCATATATTTT

V: TRBV29-1
J: TRBJ1-1
size: NA
D: NA
CDR3: CSVGLLQGNTEAFF
DNA: TGCAGCGTTGGCCTTCTACAGGGCAACACTGAAGCTTTCTTT

V: TRBV15
J: TRBJ1-6
size: once
D: NA
CDR3: CATSLPNRGRVHSPLHF
DNA: TGTGCCACCAGCTTGCCAAATAGGGGCAGGGTACATTCACCCCTCCACTTT

V: TRBV19
J: TRBJ2-1
size: NA
D: NA
CDR3: CASSIGQEQFF
DNA: TGTGCCAGTAGTATAGGGCAGGAGCAGTTCTTC

V: TRBV4-3
J: TRBJ2-1
size: NA
D: NA
CDR3: CASRDRGGNEQFF
DNA: TGCGCCAGCAGAGATAGGGGAGGCAATGAGCAGTTCTTC

V: TRBV15
J: TRBJ2-7
size: NA
D: TRBD2
CDR3: CATSREGGPSYEQYF
DNA: TGTGCCACCAGCAGAGAGGGAGGGCCCTCCTACGAGCAGTACTTC

V: TRBV7-9
J: TRBJ2-7
size: NA
D: TRBD2
CDR3: CASSLAPSGATYEQYF
DNA: TGTGCCAGCAGCTTAGCTCCTAGCGGGGCTACCTACGAGCAGTACTTC

V: TRBV18
J: TRBJ1-2
size: NA
D: TRBD1
CDR3: CASSPAQSGGDGYTF
DNA: TGTGCCAGCTCGCCGGCCCAATCAGGGGGCGATGGCTACACCTTC

V: TRBV3-1/TRBV3-2
J: TRBJ1-6
size: few
D: NA
CDR3: CASSQGAGSPLHF
DNA: TGTGCCAGCAGCCAAGGGGCCGGTTCACCCCTCCACTTT

V: TRBV28
J: TRBJ2-7
size: NA
D: TRBD2
CDR3: CASLYLASGGYEQYF
DNA: TGTGCCAGCCTCTACCTAGCTAGCGGGGGATACGAGCAGTACTTC

V: TRBV12-3/TRBV12-4
J: TRBJ1-2
size: few
D: NA
CDR3: CASSLGSNYGYTF
DNA: TGTGCCAGCAGTTTGGGCAGTAACTATGGCTACACCTTC